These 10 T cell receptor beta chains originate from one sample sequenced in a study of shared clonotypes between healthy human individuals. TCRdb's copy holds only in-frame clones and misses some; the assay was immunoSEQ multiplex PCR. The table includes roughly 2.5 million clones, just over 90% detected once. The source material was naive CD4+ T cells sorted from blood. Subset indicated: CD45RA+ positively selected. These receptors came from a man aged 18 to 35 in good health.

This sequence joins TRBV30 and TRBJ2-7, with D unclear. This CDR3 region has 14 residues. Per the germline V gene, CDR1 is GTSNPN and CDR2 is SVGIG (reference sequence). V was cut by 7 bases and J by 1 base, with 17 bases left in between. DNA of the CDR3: TGTGCCTTTACCCGTCCCGATCTATCCTACGAGCAGTACTTC. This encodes CAFTRPDLSYEQYF. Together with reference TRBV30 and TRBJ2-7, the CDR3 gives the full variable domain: SQTIHQWPATLVQPVGSPLSLECTVEGTSNPNLYWYRQAAGRGLQLLFYSVGIGQISSEVPQNLSASRPQDRQFILSSKKLLLSDSGFYLCAFTRPDLSYEQYFGPGTRLTVT.

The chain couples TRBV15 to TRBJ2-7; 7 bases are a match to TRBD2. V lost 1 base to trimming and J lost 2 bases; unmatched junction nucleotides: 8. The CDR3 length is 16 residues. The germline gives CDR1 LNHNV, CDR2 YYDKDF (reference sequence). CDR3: CATSRGGEGRPYEQYF. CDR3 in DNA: TGTGCCACCAGCAGAGGAGGGGAGGGGCGTCCCTACGAGCAGTACTTC.

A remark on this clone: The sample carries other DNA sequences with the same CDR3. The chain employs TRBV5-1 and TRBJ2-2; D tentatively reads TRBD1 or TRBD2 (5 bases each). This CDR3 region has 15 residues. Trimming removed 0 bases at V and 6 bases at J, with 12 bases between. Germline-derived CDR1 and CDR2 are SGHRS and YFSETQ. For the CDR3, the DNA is TGCGCCAGCAGCTTGGTGGGGGAGTCAGCCGGGGAGCTGTTTTTT. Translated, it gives CASSLVGESAGELFF. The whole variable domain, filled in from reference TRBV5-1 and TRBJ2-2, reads KAGVTQTPRYLIKTRGQQVTLSCSPISGHRSVSWYQQTPGQGLQFLFEYFSETQRNKGNFPGRFSGRQFSNSRSEMNVSTLELGDSALYLCASSLVGESAGELFFGEGSRLTVL.

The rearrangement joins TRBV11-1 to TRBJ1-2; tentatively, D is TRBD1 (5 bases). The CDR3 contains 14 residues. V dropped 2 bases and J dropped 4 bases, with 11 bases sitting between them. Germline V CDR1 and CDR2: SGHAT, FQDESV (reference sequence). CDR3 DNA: TGTGCCAGCAGCTTAATCTCGGGGCCCTATGGCTACACCTTC. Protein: CASSLISGPYGYTF.

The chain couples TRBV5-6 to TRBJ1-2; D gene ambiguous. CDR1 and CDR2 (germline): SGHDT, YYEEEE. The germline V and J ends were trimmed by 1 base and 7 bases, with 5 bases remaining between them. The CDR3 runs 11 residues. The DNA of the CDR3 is TGTGCCAGCAGCTTGAAAGGTGGCTACACCTTC. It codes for CASSLKGGYTF.

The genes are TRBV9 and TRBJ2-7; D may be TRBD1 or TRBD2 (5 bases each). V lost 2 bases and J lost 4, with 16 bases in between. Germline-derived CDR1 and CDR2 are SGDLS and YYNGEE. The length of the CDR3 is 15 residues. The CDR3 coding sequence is TGTGCCAGCAGCGTTTTCTCGGGGCCCCTATACGAGCAGTACTTC. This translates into CASSVFSGPLYEQYF.

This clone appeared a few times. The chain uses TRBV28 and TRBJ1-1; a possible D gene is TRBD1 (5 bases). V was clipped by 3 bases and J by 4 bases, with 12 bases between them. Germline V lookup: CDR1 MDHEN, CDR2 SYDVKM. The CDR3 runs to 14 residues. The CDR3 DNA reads TGTGCCAGCAGTTTTGCAGGGACCCGCACTGAAGCTTTCTTT. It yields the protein CASSFAGTRTEAFF.

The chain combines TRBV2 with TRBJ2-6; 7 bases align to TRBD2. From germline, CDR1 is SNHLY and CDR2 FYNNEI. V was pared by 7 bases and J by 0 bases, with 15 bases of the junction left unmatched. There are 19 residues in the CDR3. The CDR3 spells CASTPRVGTTPSGANVLTF. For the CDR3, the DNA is TGTGCCAGCACCCCAAGGGTGGGGACTACACCCTCTGGGGCCAACGTCCTGACTTTC.

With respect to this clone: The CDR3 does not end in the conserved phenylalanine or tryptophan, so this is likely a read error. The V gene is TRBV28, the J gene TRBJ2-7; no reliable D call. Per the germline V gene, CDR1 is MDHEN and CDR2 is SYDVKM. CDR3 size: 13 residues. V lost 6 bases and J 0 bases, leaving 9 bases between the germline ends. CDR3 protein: CASRSTGSYEQYL. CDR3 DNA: TGTGCCAGCAGATCGACTGGCTCCTACGAGCAGTACCTC.

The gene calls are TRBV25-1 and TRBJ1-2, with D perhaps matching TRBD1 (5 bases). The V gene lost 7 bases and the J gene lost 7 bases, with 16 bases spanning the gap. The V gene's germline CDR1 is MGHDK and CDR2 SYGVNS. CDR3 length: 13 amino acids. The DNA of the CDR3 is TGTGCCAGCACCGGAGGGGTCTACGTTGGCTACACCTTC. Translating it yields CASTGGVYVGYTF.